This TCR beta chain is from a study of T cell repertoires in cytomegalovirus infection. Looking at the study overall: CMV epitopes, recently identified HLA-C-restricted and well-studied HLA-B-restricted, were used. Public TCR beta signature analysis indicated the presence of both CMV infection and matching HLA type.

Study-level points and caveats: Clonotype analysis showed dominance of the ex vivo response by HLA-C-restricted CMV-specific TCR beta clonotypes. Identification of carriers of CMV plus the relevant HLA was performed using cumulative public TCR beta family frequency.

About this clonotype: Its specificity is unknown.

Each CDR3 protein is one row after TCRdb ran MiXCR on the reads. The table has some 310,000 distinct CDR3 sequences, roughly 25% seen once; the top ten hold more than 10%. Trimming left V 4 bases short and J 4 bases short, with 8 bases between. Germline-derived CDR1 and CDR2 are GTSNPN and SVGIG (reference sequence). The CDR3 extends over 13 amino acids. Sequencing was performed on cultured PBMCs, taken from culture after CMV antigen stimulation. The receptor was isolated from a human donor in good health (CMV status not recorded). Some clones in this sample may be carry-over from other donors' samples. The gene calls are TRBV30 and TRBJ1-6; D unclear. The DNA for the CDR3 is TGTGCCTGGATGGGAGTGTATAATTCACCCCTCCACTTT. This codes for CAWMGVYNSPLHF.